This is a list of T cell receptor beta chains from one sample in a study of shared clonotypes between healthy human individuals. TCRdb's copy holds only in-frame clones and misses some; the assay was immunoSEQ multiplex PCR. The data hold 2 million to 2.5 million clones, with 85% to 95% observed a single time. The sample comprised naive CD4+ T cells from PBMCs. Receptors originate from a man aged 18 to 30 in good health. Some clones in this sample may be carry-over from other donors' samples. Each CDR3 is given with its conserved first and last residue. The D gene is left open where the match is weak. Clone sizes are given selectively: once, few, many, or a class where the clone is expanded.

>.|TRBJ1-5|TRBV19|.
CASSIDPSQPQHF
TGTGCCAGTAGTATAGATCCTAGTCAGCCCCAGCATTTT
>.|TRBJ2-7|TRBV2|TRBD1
CASSEARTGVEQYF
TGTGCCAGCAGTGAAGCGAGGACAGGGGTCGAGCAGTACTTC
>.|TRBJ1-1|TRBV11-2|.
CASSLGDTLLTEAFF
TGTGCCAGCAGCCTAGGGGACACACTCCTCACTGAAGCTTTCTTT
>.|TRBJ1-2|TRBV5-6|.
CASSLERAYGYTF
TGTGCCAGCAGCTTGGAAAGGGCCTATGGCTACACCTTC
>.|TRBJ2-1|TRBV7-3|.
CASSLGLAYNEQFF
TGTGCCAGCAGCTTAGGGCTAGCATACAATGAGCAGTTCTTC
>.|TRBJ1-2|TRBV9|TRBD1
CASSGTTGADGYTF
TGTGCCAGCAGCGGAACGACAGGGGCCGATGGCTACACCTTC
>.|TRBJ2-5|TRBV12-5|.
CASALEGANLETQYF
TGTGCTAGTGCCCTTGAGGGTGCCAATTTGGAGACCCAGTACTTC
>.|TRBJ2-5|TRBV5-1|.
CASSSLPGEETQYF
TGCGCCAGCAGCTCCCTACCAGGGGAAGAGACCCAGTACTTC
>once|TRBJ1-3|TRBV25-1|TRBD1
CASSGQGMGGNTIYF
TGTGCCAGCAGTGGACAGGGTATGGGTGGAAACACCATATATTTT
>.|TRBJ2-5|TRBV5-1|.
CASRSGGRETQYF
TGCGCCAGCAGAAGTGGAGGAAGAGAGACCCAGTACTTC
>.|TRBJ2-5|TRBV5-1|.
CASSPLGARETQYF
TGCGCCAGCAGCCCTCTAGGGGCGCGGGAGACCCAGTACTTC
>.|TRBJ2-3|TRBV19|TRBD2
CASTPSGRDRDTQYF
TGTGCCAGTACCCCTAGCGGGAGGGACCGGGATACGCAGTATTTT
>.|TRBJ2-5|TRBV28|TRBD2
CASRTGTSGIRGETQYF
TGTGCCAGCAGAACCGGGACTAGCGGGATAAGGGGAGAGACCCAGTACTTC
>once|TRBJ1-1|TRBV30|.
CAWRPLGAAITEAFF
TGTGCCTGGAGACCCCTGGGGGCGGCTATCACTGAAGCTTTCTTT
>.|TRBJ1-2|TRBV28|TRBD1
CASMNMDRVYGYTF
TGTGCCAGCATGAACATGGACAGGGTCTATGGCTACACCTTC
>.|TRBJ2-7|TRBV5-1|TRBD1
CASSLGDRGAYEQYF
TGCGCCAGCAGCTTGGGGGACAGGGGTGCCTACGAGCAGTACTTC
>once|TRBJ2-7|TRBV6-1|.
CASSERRGGYEQYF
TGTGCCAGCAGTGAACGGAGAGGTGGCTACGAGCAGTACTTC
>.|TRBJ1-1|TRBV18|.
CASSSSGSNTEAFF
TGTGCCAGCTCATCGTCCGGGTCGAACACTGAAGCTTTCTTT
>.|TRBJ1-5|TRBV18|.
CASSALGPNQPQHF
TGTGCCAGCTCAGCATTAGGCCCCAATCAGCCCCAGCATTTT
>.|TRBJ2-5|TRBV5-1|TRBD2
CASSFSGREETQYF
TGCGCCAGCAGCTTTTCCGGGAGGGAAGAGACCCAGTACTTC
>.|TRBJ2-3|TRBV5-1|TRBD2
CASSLGAGADTQYF
TGCGCCAGCAGCTTGGGGGCGGGAGCAGATACGCAGTATTTT
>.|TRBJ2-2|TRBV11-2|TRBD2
CASSLGAGGSTGELFF
TGTGCCAGCAGCTTGGGAGCGGGAGGTAGCACCGGGGAGCTGTTTTTT
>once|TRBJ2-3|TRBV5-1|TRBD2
CASSWGLAGVFDTQYF
TGCGCCAGCAGCTGGGGGCTAGCGGGAGTATTCGATACGCAGTATTTT
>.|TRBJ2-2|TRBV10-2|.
CASSVGSGNTGELFF
TGCGCCAGCAGTGTAGGTAGCGGTAACACCGGGGAGCTGTTTTTT
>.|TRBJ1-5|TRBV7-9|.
CASSPGAYSSQPQHF
TGTGCCAGCAGCCCCGGGGCATACTCATCTCAGCCCCAGCATTTT
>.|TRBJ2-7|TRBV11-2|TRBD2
CASTLTSGLYEQYF
TGTGCCAGCACCCTGACTAGCGGCCTCTACGAGCAGTACTTC
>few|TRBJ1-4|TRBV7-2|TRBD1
CASRTGGSNEKLFF
TGTGCCAGCAGGACAGGGGGCAGTAATGAAAAACTGTTTTTT
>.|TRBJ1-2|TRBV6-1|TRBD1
CASSDGRTGVNYGYTF
TGTGCCAGCAGTGACGGGCGGACAGGGGTTAACTATGGCTACACCTTC
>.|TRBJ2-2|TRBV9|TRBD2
CASSVGGSPNTGELFF
TGTGCCAGCAGCGTAGGCGGGAGCCCTAACACCGGGGAGCTGTTTTTT
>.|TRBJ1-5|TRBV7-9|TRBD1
CASSPPGQGVDQPQHF
TGTGCCAGCAGCCCACCGGGACAGGGAGTGGATCAGCCCCAGCATTTT
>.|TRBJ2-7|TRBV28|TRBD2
CASNGGSTYEQYF
TGTGCCAGCAACGGCGGGAGTACTTACGAGCAGTACTTC
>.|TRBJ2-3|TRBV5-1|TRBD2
CASRIAGSTDTQYF
TGCGCCAGTCGGATAGCGGGTAGCACAGATACGCAGTATTTT